This section outlines one TCR beta chain sequence together with its context. Antigen: not known. The data derive from a study of cytomegalovirus exposure and HLA in healthy donors. Study findings and constraints: When analyzed later, the rates of TCR association showed variation by HLA locus, with DRB1 the most and HLA-C the fewest. A later analysis reportedly identified an Asian-associated ancestry cluster as carrying fewer N-insertions than the approximately 670-donor mean.

The PCR had 60 Vbeta and 13 Jbeta primers. Method: immunoSEQ multiplex PCR; TCRdb's copy keeps in-frame clones and lacks some. This table holds about 150,000 clones, 65% to 85% found once. The clonotype originates from a woman aged 40 to 50 in good health and CMV-seropositive. Sequencing was done on a sample of PBMCs.

The CDR3 is CASRIIQETQYF. CDR3 DNA: TGTGCCAGCAGAATTATCCAAGAGACCCAGTACTTC. The genes are TRBV7-9 and TRBJ2-5; D is undetermined. The CDR3 consists of 12 residues. The germline V gene has CDR1 SEHNR and CDR2 FQNEAQ (reference sequence). Trimming pared 6 bases from V and 1 base from J, leaving 6 bases between.